This T cell receptor (beta chain) was captured in a study of blood T cell repertoires in COVID-19. Study summary: Sites across the United States, Italy and Spain contributed samples from acute and convalescent COVID-19. From T cells, B-cell-depleted T cells, or PBMCs came the material, which was cDNA or gDNA.

The CDR3 covers 11 residues. Germline-derived CDR1 and CDR2 are SQVTM and ANQGSEA. V lost 4 bases and J 9 bases, leaving 10 bases between the germline ends. Original processing methods: Estimates of nucleated cell counts were drawn from the amplification of reference gene primers. Sequencing used immunoSEQ multiplex PCR; TCRdb keeps in-frame clones, though not all of them. The DNA gave D and trimming, while V, J and clone size come from that table. The sample consists of 85,000 to 90,000 clones, around 87% of them appearing once. The TCR was taken from a human donor in a cohort sampled during active COVID-19. V usage is TRBV29-1 and J usage is TRBJ2-1; D is uncertain. The sample comprised peripheral blood. The CDR3 nucleotides are TGCAGCGTTGGTGTTCTAAGTGAGCAGTTCTTC. Protein product: CSVGVLSEQFF.